One sample yielded the 8 T cell receptor beta chains listed below, sequenced in a study of T cell responses to AZD1222 COVID-19 vaccine. Using immunoSEQ multiplex PCR, the repertoire was profiled, and TCRdb retains in-frame clones only, with some absent. There are some 120,000 clones in the sample; about 90% occur only once, and about 4.3% lies in the top ten. The sample consisted of peripheral blood, taken on day 0 of MenACWY control vaccination. Receptors originate from an adult in good health.

The V gene is TRBV27, the J gene TRBJ2-7; D call uncertain. The CDR3 covers 14 residues. Per germline, CDR1 MNHEY and CDR2 SMNVEV (reference sequence). V was cut by 5 bases and J by 3 bases, with 14 bases left in between. In DNA form, the CDR3 reads TGTGCCAGCAGTCCCCGCGGTGGCAGCTACGAGCAGTACTTC. It yields the protein CASSPRGGSYEQYF.

This chain links TRBV20-1 with TRBJ2-5; 10 bases agree with TRBD2. The CDR3 spans 16 residues. J was trimmed by 0 bases and V by 3 bases; bases with no gene match: 7. CDR1 and CDR2 from the germline V gene are DFQATT and SNEGSKA (reference sequence). The CDR3 is CSASRLSGGNQETQYF. CDR3 nucleotide sequence: TGCAGTGCTAGTCGACTTAGCGGGGGGAACCAAGAGACCCAGTACTTC.

V gene TRBV4-3 combines with J gene TRBJ1-4; the D gene is possibly TRBD1 (5 bases). The germline CDR1 and CDR2 sequences are LGHNA and YSLEER. The germline V and J ends were trimmed by 0 bases and 8 bases, with 13 bases remaining between them. This CDR3 is 15 amino acids long. CDR3 bases: TGCGCCAGCAGCCAAGATCCAGGGAGGGGAGAAAAACTGTTTTTT. Its protein product is CASSQDPGRGEKLFF.

The rearrangement uses TRBV7-8 and TRBJ2-5; a weak D match, TRBD2 (7 bases). Germline V gene sequence: CDR1 SGHVS, CDR2 FQNEAQ. The V end was cut by 1 base, the J end by 4 bases, with 16 bases between. This CDR3 has 16 amino acids. The CDR3 sequence: CASSLERGAARETQYF. In nucleotides, the CDR3 is TGTGCCAGCAGCTTAGAACGGGGGGCAGCGAGAGAGACCCAGTACTTC.

The chain uses TRBV7-2 and TRBJ1-5; TRBD1 matches at 7 bases. CDR1 is SGHTA, CDR2 FQGNSA, per germline. J lost 0 bases, V lost 1 base, and 0 bases had no gene match. The CDR3 is 15 residues long. CDR3 nucleotide sequence: TGTGCCAGCAGCTTAGACAGGGGTAGCAATCAGCCCCAGCATTTT. Protein product: CASSLDRGSNQPQHF.

The chain joins TRBV6-2 or TRBV6-3 to TRBJ1-1; 9 nucleotides match TRBD1. CDR1 is MNHEY and CDR2 is SVGEGT in the germline V gene. Trimming cost V 2 bases and J 5 bases; bases outside gene matches: 6. This CDR3 has 15 residues. In DNA, the CDR3 is TGTGCCAGCAGTTACCTCGGACAGGGGTGGACTGAAGCTTTCTTT. This codes for CASSYLGQGWTEAFF.

The chain employs TRBV21-1 and TRBJ2-5. TRBV21-1 represents a pseudogene. This CDR3 spans 17 amino acids. CDR3: CASSKNPGRKEGETQYF. Written as DNA, the CDR3 is TGTGCCAGCAGCAAAAACCCTGGACGAAAAGAGGGGGAGACCCAGTACTTC.

CDR3 nucleotide sequence: TGTGCCAGCAGTTTATTGACAAACCGGGAAAACTATGGCTACACCTTC. Its protein product is CASSLLTNRENYGYTF. The chain carries TRBV28 and TRBJ1-2; D gene unclear. V shed 1 base and J shed 2 bases, with 14 bases lying between them. CDR3 length: 16 amino acids. In germline, CDR1 is MDHEN, CDR2 SYDVKM.